Below are 20 T cell receptor beta chains sequenced from a single sample in a study of OX40 agonist ivuxolimab in advanced cancers. The protocol was immunoSEQ multiplex PCR, while the TCRdb copy is restricted to in-frame clones and leaves out a portion. The sample lists about 27,000 clones, 86% occurring once. Sequences were derived from CD4+ or CD8+ T cells sorted from blood, sampled in a trial of the OX40 agonist ivuxolimab. These receptors came from an adult with an advanced solid tumor such as melanoma, head and neck, liver or kidney cancer.

The chain links TRBV18 to TRBJ2-2, with D unresolved. Trimming removed 5 bases from V and 3 bases from J, with 16 bases in between. The CDR3 has 16 residues. Germline CDR1 is KGHSH and CDR2 is LQKENI. The CDR3 DNA reads TGTGCCAGCTCAGAATTAGTCTATGTGGACACCGGGGAGCTGTTTTTT. As protein: CASSELVYVDTGELFF.

This CDR3 is CASSWVQASYGYTF. The CDR3 DNA sequence: TGTGCCAGCAGCTGGGTACAGGCCAGCTATGGCTACACCTTC. This chain connects TRBV7-9 to TRBJ1-2, with a tentative D call TRBD1 (5 bases). CDR3 length: 14 residues. Deletions cut 4 bases from V and 4 bases from J, with 13 bases between. CDR1 SEHNR and CDR2 FQNEAQ come from the germline V gene (reference sequence).

J is TRBJ1-4 and V is TRBV29-1; D is undetermined. V gave up 4 bases and J gave up 0 bases, with 6 bases separating them. Per germline, CDR1 SQVTM and CDR2 ANQGSEA. The CDR3 length is 13 residues. The CDR3: CSVAPATNEKLFF. The CDR3 DNA is TGCAGCGTTGCACCGGCAACTAATGAAAAACTGTTTTTT.

V gene TRBV9 combines with J gene TRBJ2-7, with a tentative D call TRBD1 (6 bases). V was pared by 3 bases and J by 6 bases, with 13 bases between. The CDR3 is 13 residues long. Germline CDR1 is SGDLS and CDR2 is YYNGEE. The CDR3 spells CASSETDRSEQYF. The CDR3 DNA is TGTGCCAGCAGCGAAACCGACAGGAGCGAGCAGTACTTC.

V and J are TRBV5-4 and TRBJ1-5; tentatively, D is TRBD1 (5 bases). The V gene lost 0 bases and the J gene lost 2 bases, with 9 bases spanning the gap. The length of the CDR3 is 15 residues. Germline-derived CDR1 and CDR2 are SGHNT and YYREEE (reference sequence). CDR3 loop: CASSLVQGCNQPQHF. CDR3 bases: TGTGCCAGCAGCTTGGTGCAGGGCTGCAATCAGCCCCAGCATTTT.

The chain uses TRBV7-6 and TRBJ1-2; TRBD1 is a possible D gene (5 bases). The CDR3 runs to 19 residues. Germline V gene lookup returns CDR1 SGHVS and CDR2 FNYEAQ. The V end lost 2 bases, the J end lost 0 bases, and 22 bases lay between the germline ends. CDR3 sequence reads: CASSLSPQGPPPSNYGYTF. The CDR3 DNA reads as TGTGCCAGCAGCTTATCCCCCCAGGGACCCCCACCCTCTAACTATGGCTACACCTTC.

CDR3 in DNA: TGTGCCATCAGTGATAATAGTGACGAGCAGTACTTC. Protein product: CAISDNSDEQYF. The chain links TRBV10-3 to TRBJ2-7, with D uncertain. Per the germline V gene, CDR1 is ENHRY and CDR2 is SYGVKD. V was trimmed by 3 bases and J by 5 bases, leaving 8 bases between them. This CDR3 region has 12 residues.

The rearrangement uses TRBV7-3 and TRBJ2-1; unclear D gene. The V and J ends lost 1 base and 5 bases respectively, with 9 bases between them. Germline V gene sequence: CDR1 SGHTA, CDR2 FQGTGA. This CDR3 is 14 amino acids long. CDR3 in DNA: TGTGCCAGCAGCTTAATCGCTAGTCACAATGAGCAGTTCTTC. Protein sequence: CASSLIASHNEQFF.

The rearrangement links TRBV6-1 to TRBJ1-4; 9 positions match TRBD1. This CDR3 comprises 17 residues. V was pared by 1 base and J by 8 bases, with 11 bases of the junction left unmatched. Germline V lookup: CDR1 MNHNS, CDR2 SASEGT. The CDR3 bases are TGTGCCAGCAGTGAAGAAGGGACAGGGTCCTTGCGGGAAAAACTGTTTTTT. Encoded protein: CASSEEGTGSLREKLFF.

This rearrangement joins TRBV6-6 to TRBJ2-1; a possible D gene is TRBD1 (6 bases). V lost 2 bases to trimming and J lost 10 bases, with 12 bases between them. The germline V gene has CDR1 MNHNY and CDR2 SVGAGI (reference sequence). This CDR3 has 13 amino acids. Here the CDR3 DNA reads TGTGCCAGCAGTTACGCTACAGGGAACGAGCAGTTCTTC. This codes for CASSYATGNEQFF.

The chain carries TRBV5-6 and TRBJ1-5; weak D call: TRBD1 (6 bases). This CDR3 has 15 residues. CDR1 is SGHDT and CDR2 is YYEEEE in the germline V gene. Trimming took 0 bases from V and 6 from J, leaving 13 bases between them. The CDR3 coding sequence is TGTGCCAGCAGCTTGGACGGGGGGCTTGGTCAGCCCCAGCATTTT. Amino acids: CASSLDGGLGQPQHF.

The chain employs TRBV7-3 and TRBJ1-1; possible D gene TRBD1, 6 bases. V was trimmed by 1 base and J by 2 bases, leaving 17 bases between them. Germline V CDR1 and CDR2: SGHTA, FQGTGA. CDR3 length: 17 amino acids. The CDR3, as DNA: TGTGCCAGCAGCTTAATTCTGTCAGGGGCGCCTAACACTGAAGCTTTCTTT. This sequence encodes CASSLILSGAPNTEAFF.

In this sample, this clone turned up a few times. The chain joins TRBV25-1 to TRBJ2-2; D remains ambiguous. Per germline, CDR1 MGHDK and CDR2 SYGVNS. The CDR3 loop spans 12 amino acids. The V end was cut by 2 bases, the J end by 6 bases, with 4 bases between. The CDR3 DNA is TGTGCCAGCAGTGAAAAGGCCGGGGAGCTGTTTTTT. It codes for CASSEKAGELFF.

V and J are TRBV7-9 and TRBJ1-1; D gene uncertain. This CDR3 has 12 amino acids. Germline V lookup: CDR1 SEHNR, CDR2 FQNEAQ (reference sequence). V was clipped by 0 bases and J by 7 bases, with 6 bases between them. CDR3 sequence: CASSLAGIEAFF. The CDR3 DNA is TGTGCCAGCAGCTTAGCGGGTATTGAAGCTTTCTTT.

This chain links TRBV20-1 with TRBJ2-7, with D possibly matching TRBD1 (6 bases). CDR3 length: 11 residues. Germline V gene sequence: CDR1 DFQATT, CDR2 SNEGSKA (reference sequence). The germline V and J ends were trimmed by 8 bases and 4 bases, with 12 bases remaining between them. CDR3 DNA sequence: TGCAGTTGGACAGATCTATACGAGCAGTACTTC. It specifies CSWTDLYEQYF.

The chain combines TRBV23-1 with TRBJ2-7; D perhaps matches TRBD1 (5 bases). TRBV23-1 is an ORF for which the function is uncertain. The CDR3 runs to 16 residues. Trimming shortened V by 5 bases and J by 0 bases, and 17 bases separated the two germline ends. CDR3 residues: CASSDLRTRDSYEQYF. The CDR3 DNA reads as TGCGCCAGCAGTGACTTGAGGACAAGGGACTCCTACGAGCAGTACTTC.

As regards this clone: A junction boundary mismatches the germline segment, possibly from a read error. This chain's CDR3 is CASSPYSGGLIVDF. CDR3 DNA: TGTGCCAGTAGTCCCTATTCCGGCGGCCTTATTGTAGACTTC. The chain uses TRBV19 and TRBJ2-5; D unresolved. The CDR3 sequence is 14 residues long. Per the germline V gene, CDR1 is LNHDA and CDR2 is SQIVND (reference sequence).

This clone was recorded only once. The rearrangement joins TRBV28 to TRBJ1-5, with D possibly TRBD1 on 5 matching bases. Between the trimmed V and J ends, which lost 7 bases and 2 bases, there was a span of 15 bases. CDR1 and CDR2 (germline): MDHEN, SYDVKM. This CDR3 is built from 15 residues. The CDR3: CASNRLFDGNQPQHF. In DNA, the CDR3 is TGTGCCAGCAACAGGCTTTTCGATGGCAATCAGCCCCAGCATTTT.

The chain has TRBV7-8 and TRBJ2-7; the D is unclear. V lost 4 bases, J lost 4 bases, and 17 bases lay in between. This CDR3 is 15 amino acids long. Germline assignment: CDR1 SGHVS and CDR2 FQNEAQ. The chain's CDR3 is CASSSVLRGIYEQYF. CDR3 bases: TGTGCCAGCAGCTCCGTTTTGCGCGGAATTTACGAGCAGTACTTC.

The chain carries TRBV6-6 and TRBJ2-7; tentative D call: TRBD1 (5 bases). The CDR3 is made up of 14 amino acids. Looked up from germline, CDR1 is MNHNY and CDR2 is SVGAGI (reference sequence). Trimming stripped 4 bases from V and 4 bases from J, with 14 bases between. As DNA, the CDR3 is TGTGCCAGCAGTTTAAGGGGTCAGTATTACGAGCAGTACTTC. Protein sequence: CASSLRGQYYEQYF.